The next 20 T cell receptor beta chains were all read from a single sample in a study of T-cell reconstitution after alpha-beta-depleted transplantation in children. The TCRbeta library was prepared with unique molecular identifiers. TCRdb called the PCR reads again in MiXCR, with one record for every CDR3 protein. Seen here are some 200,000 distinct CDR3 sequences, around 9.7% observed once, and the top ten hold about 4.9%. This sample comprised PBMCs from the stem cell graft donor, obtained from the stem cell graft. Every receptor here comes from a human donor who donated a stem cell graft to a child with SCID.

This clonotype was found many times. The J gene is TRBJ1-3, the V gene TRBV12-3 or TRBV12-4; tentative D call: TRBD1 (6 bases). The CDR3 covers 16 residues. Trimming shortened V by 3 bases and J by 2 bases, and 14 bases separated the two germline ends. In DNA form, the CDR3 reads TGTGCCAGCAGTTTCGGGCAGGGGCCTCCTGGAAACACCATATATTTT. Protein product: CASSFGQGPPGNTIYF.

In its sample, this clonotype was seen many times. The gene calls are TRBV11-2 and TRBJ2-4; TRBD2 aligns across 13 bases. Unmatched junction bases numbered 3, after V lost 5 bases and J lost 5 bases. The CDR3 runs to 15 residues. The V gene's germline CDR1 is SGHAT and CDR2 FQNNGV. The chain's CDR3 is CASSRLAGGQNIQYF. The CDR3 DNA is TGTGCCAGCAGCCGACTAGCGGGGGGCCAAAACATTCAGTACTTC. The whole variable domain, filled in from reference TRBV11-2 and TRBJ2-4, reads EAGVAQSPRYKIIEKRQSVAFWCNPISGHATLYWYQQILGQGPKLLIQFQNNGVVDDSQLPKDRFSAERLKGVDSTLKIQPAKLEDSAVYLCASSRLAGGQNIQYFGAGTRLSVL.

The sample holds many counts of this clonotype. J is TRBJ1-1 and V is TRBV5-6; 7 bases are a match to TRBD1. V trimming: 4 bases; J trimming: 3 bases; junction bases outside the gene matches: 12. Germline V CDR1 and CDR2: SGHDT, YYEEEE. The CDR3 totals 16 residues. CDR3: CASSRGQYLGYTEAFF. CDR3 in DNA: TGTGCCAGCAGCCGGGGACAGTATTTGGGGTACACTGAAGCTTTCTTT.

This clonotype was counted between two and nine times. The rearrangement joins TRBV5-1 to TRBJ2-1; D gene ambiguous. The V end was cut by 0 bases, the J end by 4 bases, with 14 bases between. This CDR3 contains 16 residues. Germline V CDR1 and CDR2: SGHRS, YFSETQ. The CDR3 sequence: CASSLARTMGYNEQFF. The CDR3 DNA is TGCGCCAGCAGCTTGGCGCGGACGATGGGGTACAATGAGCAGTTCTTC.

This clonotype was recorded many times. The V and J genes are TRBV5-1 and TRBJ2-5; D is ambiguous. This CDR3 is built from 15 residues. V lost 0 bases to trimming and J lost 4 bases, with 13 bases between them. CDR1 SGHRS and CDR2 YFSETQ come from the germline V gene. The CDR3 nucleotides read TGCGCCAGCAGCTTGGCCCAAAACAGAGCAGAGACCCAGTACTTC. Translation: CASSLAQNRAETQYF.

There are a few counts of this clonotype. The gene calls are TRBV19 and TRBJ2-3; tentative D call: TRBD2 (7 bases). The V and J ends lost 3 bases and 1 base respectively, with 17 bases between them. This CDR3 contains 17 residues. Germline CDR1 and CDR2: LNHDA and SQIVND (reference sequence). CDR3 sequence (DNA): TGTGCCAGTAGTATTAGGGGGGGGAGAGGGGGCACAGATACGCAGTATTTT. Translating gives CASSIRGGRGGTDTQYF.

This clonotype occurred many times. The chain recombines TRBV5-1 with TRBJ2-2; D might be TRBD1 (5 bases). V lost 5 bases and J 4 bases, leaving 12 bases between the germline ends. The CDR3 loop spans 14 amino acids. Germline V gives CDR1 SGHRS, CDR2 YFSETQ. The CDR3 DNA sequence: TGCGCCAGCAGACAACAGGCAGGCACCGGGGAGCTGTTTTTT. It specifies CASRQQAGTGELFF.

This clonotype was seen ten or more times. The chain couples TRBV5-1 to TRBJ2-7; D ambiguous. The germline CDR1 and CDR2 sequences are SGHRS and YFSETQ. The CDR3 covers 14 residues. The ends were cut back, 2 bases at V and 5 bases at J, with 14 bases in the middle. The CDR3 reads CASSFRASPDEQYF. CDR3 bases: TGCGCCAGCAGCTTTCGGGCATCCCCGGACGAGCAGTACTTC.

This clonotype was detected many times. The V call is TRBV5-1, the J call TRBJ1-2, with TRBD1 matching over 8 bases. The V gene's germline CDR1 is SGHRS and CDR2 YFSETQ. Trimming cost V 4 bases and J 6 bases; bases outside gene matches: 11. The CDR3 extends over 15 amino acids. The DNA for the CDR3 is TGCGCCAGCAGCCCCGGGACAGGACAGAGGGATGGCTACACCTTC. This encodes CASSPGTGQRDGYTF.

This clonotype was seen many times. The chain has TRBV20-1 and TRBJ2-2; D not certain. The germline gives CDR1 DFQATT, CDR2 SNEGSKA (reference sequence). This CDR3 is 12 amino acids long. The CDR3 is CSSEGYAGELFF. The DNA for the CDR3 is TGCAGCTCCGAAGGGTACGCCGGGGAGCTGTTTTTT.

This clonotype was seen ten or more times. This chain connects TRBV5-1 to TRBJ2-3; tentative D call: TRBD2 (6 bases). The CDR3 runs to 16 residues. Trimming took off 0 bases at V and 0 bases at J, with 11 bases between the two ends. In germline, CDR1 is SGHRS, CDR2 YFSETQ. CDR3 nucleotides: TGCGCCAGCAGCTTGGGACTAGGGCCTAGCACAGATACGCAGTATTTT. Residues: CASSLGLGPSTDTQYF.

The sample holds many counts of this clonotype. V and J are TRBV5-1 and TRBJ1-2; 7 nucleotides align to TRBD1. The CDR3 has 16 residues. The V segment lost 4 bases and the J segment 0 bases; nucleotides outside the gene matches: 9. Germline CDR1 reads SGHRS; CDR2 reads YFSETQ. CDR3 sequence reads: CASSLGGQRSNYGYTF. CDR3 bases: TGCGCCAGCAGCCTAGGGGGACAGCGATCTAACTATGGCTACACCTTC.

The V and J genes are TRBV4-1 and TRBJ2-5; D assignment may be TRBD1 or TRBD2 (5 bases each). Germline lookup yields CDR1 MGHRA and CDR2 YSYEKL. This CDR3 is 16 amino acids long. Trimming shortened V by 3 bases and J by 1 base, and 15 bases separated the two germline ends. This CDR3 is CASSQGFRGSQETQYF. The CDR3 DNA is TGCGCCAGCAGCCAGGGATTCCGGGGCAGCCAAGAGACCCAGTACTTC.

The table lists this clonotype with many counts. The chain combines TRBV20-1 with TRBJ1-1; unclear D gene. This CDR3 is 13 amino acids long. Germline V gene data show CDR1 as DFQATT and CDR2 as SNEGSKA (reference sequence). The germline V and J ends were trimmed by 3 bases and 3 bases, with 11 bases remaining between them. The CDR3 loop is CSARRRVDTEAFF. Here the CDR3 DNA reads TGCAGTGCTAGGAGACGGGTCGACACTGAAGCTTTCTTT.

This clonotype was found a few times. V and J are TRBV18 and TRBJ1-1, with unresolved D. Germline V gene lookup returns CDR1 KGHSH and CDR2 LQKENI. This CDR3 has 13 amino acids. The ends were cut back, 6 bases at V and 2 bases at J, with 10 bases in the middle. CDR3 nucleotide sequence: TGTGCCAGCTCCAGAGAAATCAACACTGAAGCTTTCTTT. Translation gives CASSREINTEAFF.

This clonotype was observed at least ten times. The CDR3 sequence is CASSELGDQPQHF. The DNA for the CDR3 is TGTGCCAGCAGTGAATTGGGGGATCAGCCCCAGCATTTT. This chain uses TRBV25-1 with TRBJ1-5; tentative D call: TRBD1 (5 bases). CDR3 size: 13 residues. Trimming stripped 1 base from V and 5 bases from J, with 6 bases between. Per the germline V gene, CDR1 is MGHDK and CDR2 is SYGVNS.

This clonotype was observed many times. The chain carries TRBV29-1 and TRBJ1-6, with D hard to call. V lost 7 bases, J lost 3 bases, and 13 bases lay in between. Germline lookup yields CDR1 SQVTM and CDR2 ANQGSEA. CDR3 length: 14 amino acids. The CDR3 protein is CSARTGDYNSPLHF. CDR3 coding DNA: TGCAGCGCCAGGACGGGAGACTATAATTCACCCCTCCACTTT. The whole variable domain, remainder taken from reference TRBV29-1 and TRBJ1-6, is SAVISQKPSRDICQRGTSLTIQCQVDSQVTMMFWYRQQPGQSLTLIATANQGSEATYESGFVIDKFPISRPNLTFSTLTVSNMSPEDSSIYLCSARTGDYNSPLHFGNGTRLTVT.

This clonotype was recorded many times. The rearrangement uses TRBV5-1 and TRBJ1-3; no firm D call. The CDR3 totals 15 residues. Germline assignment: CDR1 SGHRS and CDR2 YFSETQ. Between the trimmed V and J ends, which lost 4 bases and 4 bases, there was a span of 15 bases. The CDR3 loop reads CASSLGGPAGNTIYF. CDR3 bases: TGCGCCAGCAGCCTCGGTGGACCTGCAGGAAACACCATATATTTT.

This clonotype was recorded a few times. The chain recombines TRBV18 with TRBJ1-6; D remains ambiguous. Per the germline V gene, CDR1 is KGHSH and CDR2 is LQKENI. V shed 3 bases and J shed 13 bases, with 16 bases lying between them. The CDR3 consists of 14 residues. This CDR3 is CASSPMDRTAPLHF. The CDR3 DNA follows: TGTGCCAGCTCACCCATGGACCGGACCGCGCCCCTCCACTTT.

About this clonotype: Sequence at one end of the junction differs from germline and may be a read error. V is TRBV5-1 and J is TRBJ2-3, with 7 bases identical to TRBD2. There are 15 residues in the CDR3. Germline values: CDR1 SGHRS, CDR2 YFSETQ. CDR3 region: CASGLGGGGADTQYF. The CDR3, as DNA: TGTGCCAGCGGCTTGGGAGGCGGGGGAGCAGATACGCAGTATTTT.